One sample yielded the 9 T cell receptor beta chains listed below, sequenced in a study of T-cell memory formation after mild COVID-19. MiXCR, applied by TCRdb to the 5' RACE reads, yields one record per CDR3 protein. The sample lists under 90,000 distinct CDR3 sequences; about 15% were seen once. Input material: PBMCs or a T cell subset sorted from them (not recorded which). The receptors were sampled from an adult woman who had mild COVID-19 (a few samples of this study predate the infection). Cell type and time point are not known.

This clonotype was seen more than once but under ten times. The chain is built from TRBV4-3 and TRBJ2-7; TRBD2 matches at 13 bases. Germline CDR1 reads LGHNA; CDR2 reads YSLEER. Trimming took 0 bases from V and 4 from J; bases not matched to a gene: 6. The CDR3 covers 17 residues. CDR3 sequence reads: CASSQDTSGRGIYEQYF. CDR3 sequence (DNA): TGCGCCAGCAGCCAAGATACTAGCGGGAGGGGAATATACGAGCAGTACTTC.

The chain recombines TRBV7-8 with TRBJ2-1; TRBD2 agrees at 11 bases. V shed 5 bases and J 7 bases; nucleotides not matched to a gene: 10. Germline assignment: CDR1 SGHVS and CDR2 FQNEAQ. CDR3 length: 16 amino acids. CDR3 sequence (DNA): TGTGCCAGCAGCATCTCCGGGACTAGCGGTGTAAATGAGCAGTTCTTC. Translating gives CASSISGTSGVNEQFF.

The genes are TRBV2 and TRBJ2-3, with D possibly called TRBD1 or TRBD2 (5 bases each). Germline V gene sequence: CDR1 SNHLY, CDR2 FYNNEI. This CDR3 spans 14 amino acids. V gave up 8 bases and J gave up 2 bases, with 14 bases separating them. CDR3 nucleotide sequence: TGTGCCAGCGGGGGAAGGTGGGACACAGATACGCAGTATTTT. Protein sequence: CASGGRWDTDTQYF.

The V gene is TRBV29-1, the J gene TRBJ2-5; TRBD1 is a possible D gene (6 bases). This CDR3 has 12 residues. Looked up from germline, CDR1 is SQVTM and CDR2 is ANQGSEA. V dropped 6 bases and J dropped 5 bases, with 13 bases sitting between them. The CDR3 coding sequence is TGCAGCGTAAACAGGGTGGGGGAGACCCAGTACTTC. Amino acid sequence: CSVNRVGETQYF.

The V call is TRBV7-9, the J call TRBJ2-7, with 7 bases matching TRBD2. The V gene end was trimmed by 5 bases and the J gene end by 1 base; junction bases not matched to a gene: 11. This CDR3 region has 16 residues. The V gene's germline CDR1 is SEHNR and CDR2 FQNEAQ (reference sequence). The CDR3 sequence: CASSPGTTEPSYEQYF. The CDR3 DNA reads as TGTGCCAGCAGCCCAGGGACTACCGAACCATCCTACGAGCAGTACTTC.

The CDR3 nucleotides read TGTGCCAGCAGTTCCACAGGGGGGAACACTGAAGCTTTCTTT. It yields the protein CASSSTGGNTEAFF. This rearrangement joins TRBV7-9 to TRBJ1-1, with 8 bases that match TRBD1. This CDR3 contains 14 residues. The V gene end was trimmed by 6 bases and the J gene end by 1 base; junction bases not matched to a gene: 4. Germline V gives CDR1 SEHNR, CDR2 FQNEAQ (reference sequence). The variable domain in full, with the rest retrieved from reference TRBV7-9 and TRBJ1-1, is DTGVSQNPRHKITKRGQNVTFRCDPISEHNRLYWYRQTLGQGPEFLTYFQNEAQLEKSRLLSDRFSAERPKGSFSTLEIQRTEQGDSAMYLCASSSTGGNTEAFFGQGTRLTVV.

This clonotype was detected many times. V is TRBV6-1 and J is TRBJ1-1; the D gene is possibly TRBD1 (6 bases). CDR3 length: 13 residues. In germline, CDR1 is MNHNS, CDR2 SASEGT. V was trimmed by 8 bases and J by 2 bases, leaving 12 bases between them. Here the CDR3 reads CASLQGGNTEAFF. The CDR3 DNA reads TGTGCCAGCCTACAGGGAGGAAACACTGAAGCTTTCTTT.

The chain combines TRBV5-5 with TRBJ1-5, with D possibly matching TRBD1 (5 bases). Germline V lookup: CDR1 SGHKS, CDR2 YYEKEE (reference sequence). This CDR3 spans 15 amino acids. Trimming removed 1 base at V and 4 bases at J, with 12 bases between. The CDR3: CASSLRQGRNQPQHF. CDR3 nucleotide sequence: TGTGCCAGCAGCTTGAGGCAGGGCCGTAATCAGCCCCAGCATTTT. Full variable domain (remainder filled in from reference TRBV5-5 and TRBJ1-5): DAGVTQSPTHLIKTRGQQVTLRCSPISGHKSVSWYQQVLGQGPQFIFQYYEKEERGRGNFPDRFSARQFPNYSSELNVNALLLGDSALYLCASSLRQGRNQPQHFGDGTRLSIL.

The CDR3: CASSSRETGNEQFF. Here the CDR3 DNA reads TGTGCCAGCAGTTCCCGGGAGACGGGGAATGAGCAGTTCTTC. V usage is TRBV28 and J usage is TRBJ2-1; tentatively, D is TRBD2 (6 bases). The CDR3 sequence is 14 residues long. Trimming took 4 bases from V and 7 from J, leaving 14 bases between them. CDR1 MDHEN and CDR2 SYDVKM come from the germline V gene.